This passage covers 15 T cell receptor beta chains from one sample sequenced in a study of cytomegalovirus exposure and HLA in healthy donors. The assay was immunoSEQ multiplex PCR, and TCRdb's table has in-frame clones only and misses some. The sample holds fewer than 95,000 clones, about 95% seen once. Material: PBMCs. Every receptor here comes from a woman in her late teens or twenties in good health and CMV-seronegative.

This clone showed up just a few times. V usage is TRBV2 and J usage is TRBJ1-5; maybe TRBD1 (6 bases). V was trimmed by 4 bases and J by 1 base, leaving 17 bases between them. This CDR3 has 17 amino acids. Germline lookup yields CDR1 SNHLY and CDR2 FYNNEI. The CDR3: CASSAGQSKKSNQPQHF. The CDR3 nucleotides are TGTGCCAGCAGTGCCGGACAGTCAAAGAAGAGCAATCAGCCCCAGCATTTT.

V gene TRBV18 combines with J gene TRBJ1-3; 9 positions agree with TRBD1. Germline-derived CDR1 and CDR2 are KGHSH and LQKENI. The CDR3 contains 15 residues. With 3 bases clipped from V and 5 bases from J, the junction kept 5 bases outside the gene matches. CDR3 sequence reads: CASSPGTGNRNTIYF. The DNA of the CDR3 is TGTGCCAGCTCACCCGGGACAGGGAATAGAAACACCATATATTTT.

This clone showed up just a few times. The J gene is TRBJ1-2, the V gene TRBV28, with TRBD1 identical over 9 bases. The CDR3 is 14 amino acids. With 5 bases clipped from V and 4 bases from J, the junction kept 5 bases outside the gene matches. CDR1 is MDHEN and CDR2 is SYDVKM in the germline V gene. The CDR3 DNA reads TGTGCCAGCAGTATACCGACAGGGGGCTATGGCTACACCTTC. Encoded protein: CASSIPTGGYGYTF.

The rearrangement joins TRBV9 to TRBJ2-1; weak D call: TRBD1 (5 bases). In germline, CDR1 is SGDLS, CDR2 YYNGEE. Trimming pared 0 bases from V and 2 bases from J, leaving 9 bases between. The CDR3 is 15 residues long. The CDR3 DNA reads TGTGCCAGCAGCGTAGGGTGGGGCCCCTACAATGAGCAGTTCTTC. This sequence encodes CASSVGWGPYNEQFF.

V usage is TRBV6-6 and J usage is TRBJ2-7, with TRBD1 matching 10 bases. Trimming at V came to 6 bases and at J to 6 bases, leaving 11 bases not matched to a gene. Germline V gives CDR1 MNHNY, CDR2 SVGAGI (reference sequence). This CDR3 is built from 15 residues. This CDR3 reads CASSPRDRGIGEQYF. The CDR3 nucleotides read TGTGCCAGCAGCCCCCGGGACAGGGGAATCGGCGAGCAGTACTTC.

The chain has TRBV7-9 and TRBJ2-7; weak D call: TRBD1 (6 bases). The CDR3 loop spans 15 amino acids. Germline V gives CDR1 SEHNR, CDR2 FQNEAQ (reference sequence). The V end lost 5 bases, the J end lost 4 bases, and 18 bases lay between the germline ends. CDR3 DNA sequence: TGTGCCAGCAGCAGAGGGGGACACAAGGGATACGAGCAGTACTTC. Encoded protein: CASSRGGHKGYEQYF.

The gene calls are TRBV4-2 and TRBJ1-1; TRBD1 agrees at 8 bases. Germline V gene lookup returns CDR1 LGHNA and CDR2 YNFKEQ. J lost 4 bases, V lost 1 base, and 2 bases had no gene match. This CDR3 has 14 residues. The CDR3 DNA follows: TGTGCCAGCAGCCAAGCTACAGGGGGCACTGAAGCTTTCTTT. It encodes CASSQATGGTEAFF.

The chain joins TRBV11-2 to TRBJ1-1, with D maybe TRBD1 (5 bases). CDR3 size: 15 residues. The V gene's germline CDR1 is SGHAT and CDR2 FQNNGV. Between the trimmed V and J ends, which lost 0 bases and 5 bases, there was a span of 13 bases. The CDR3 sequence is CASSLEGGYSTEAFF. The CDR3 region has the DNA TGTGCCAGCAGCTTAGAGGGGGGATATAGTACTGAAGCTTTCTTT. The full variable domain, completed using reference TRBV11-2 and TRBJ1-1, is EAGVAQSPRYKIIEKRQSVAFWCNPISGHATLYWYQQILGQGPKLLIQFQNNGVVDDSQLPKDRFSAERLKGVDSTLKIQPAKLEDSAVYLCASSLEGGYSTEAFFGQGTRLTVV.

V gene TRBV18 combines with J gene TRBJ2-7; D is undetermined. This CDR3 spans 15 amino acids. Germline CDR1 KGHSH, CDR2 LQKENI. With 0 bases removed from V and 2 bases from J, the gap between germline ends came to 11 bases. The DNA for the CDR3 is TGTGCCAGCTCACCACCGGGCGCCGTAACCTACGAGCAGTACTTC. This gives the protein CASSPPGAVTYEQYF.

The sample holds one count of this clone. The chain couples TRBV6-4 to TRBJ2-1; D possibly corresponds to TRBD1 (5 bases). Deletions cut 0 bases from V and 8 bases from J, with 11 bases between. The length of the CDR3 is 14 residues. Germline V gene lookup returns CDR1 MRHNA and CDR2 SNTAGT. The CDR3 DNA follows: TGTGCCAGCAGTGACTCTACCGCAGGGCATGAGCAGTTCTTC. It translates to CASSDSTAGHEQFF.

V usage is TRBV5-4 and J usage is TRBJ2-7, with TRBD1 as a possible D gene (6 bases). The CDR3 sequence is 12 residues long. V was clipped by 2 bases and J by 3 bases, with 6 bases between them. From germline, CDR1 is SGHNT and CDR2 YYREEE (reference sequence). The CDR3 is CASSLQGYEQYF. The CDR3 nucleotides read TGTGCCAGCAGCTTACAGGGCTACGAGCAGTACTTC. The full variable domain, in which reference TRBV5-4 and TRBJ2-7 provide the parts outside the CDR3, is ETGVTQSPTHLIKTRGQQVTLRCSSQSGHNTVSWYQQALGQGPQFIFQYYREEENGRGNFPPRFSGLQFPNYSSELNVNALELDDSALYLCASSLQGYEQYFGPGTRLTVT.

The rearrangement links TRBV6-1 to TRBJ2-1; D may be TRBD1 (5 bases). Trimming removed 2 bases at V and 7 bases at J, with 15 bases between. The CDR3 contains 15 residues. Germline V lookup: CDR1 MNHNS, CDR2 SASEGT. The CDR3 reads CASSELPAGLNEQFF. The CDR3, as DNA: TGTGCCAGCAGTGAACTCCCAGCAGGGTTGAATGAGCAGTTCTTC.

The chain combines TRBV19 with TRBJ2-7, with 8 positions matching TRBD2. V lost 4 bases to trimming and J lost 2 bases; unmatched junction nucleotides: 10. The CDR3 loop spans 16 amino acids. CDR1 is LNHDA, CDR2 SQIVND, per germline (reference sequence). The CDR3 here is CASSTDAGTSTYEQYF. The CDR3 DNA follows: TGTGCCAGTAGTACGGACGCCGGGACTAGTACCTACGAGCAGTACTTC.

The rearrangement joins TRBV27 to TRBJ2-1; 8 nucleotides align to TRBD2. The V gene end was trimmed by 7 bases and the J gene end by 3 bases; junction bases not matched to a gene: 8. CDR3 size: 15 residues. Germline V gene lookup returns CDR1 MNHEY and CDR2 SMNVEV (reference sequence). CDR3 residues: CASIGGGNLYNEQFF. The DNA for the CDR3 is TGTGCCAGCATCGGGGGGGGGAACCTCTACAATGAGCAGTTCTTC.

The rearrangement joins TRBV18 to TRBJ2-7, with 7 bases aligning to TRBD1. The length of the CDR3 is 13 residues. The germline V gene encodes CDR1 KGHSH and CDR2 LQKENI. J was trimmed by 6 bases and V by 5 bases; bases with no gene match: 7. The CDR3 coding sequence is TGTGCCAGCTCATCCAAGACAGGGCGCGAGCAGTACTTC. It translates to CASSSKTGREQYF. The full variable domain, with the rest looked up from reference TRBV18 and TRBJ2-7, is NAGVMQNPRHLVRRRGQEARLRCSPMKGHSHVYWYRQLPEEGLKFMVYLQKENIIDESGMPKERFSAEFPKEGPSILRIQQVVRGDSAAYFCASSSKTGREQYFGPGTRLTVT.